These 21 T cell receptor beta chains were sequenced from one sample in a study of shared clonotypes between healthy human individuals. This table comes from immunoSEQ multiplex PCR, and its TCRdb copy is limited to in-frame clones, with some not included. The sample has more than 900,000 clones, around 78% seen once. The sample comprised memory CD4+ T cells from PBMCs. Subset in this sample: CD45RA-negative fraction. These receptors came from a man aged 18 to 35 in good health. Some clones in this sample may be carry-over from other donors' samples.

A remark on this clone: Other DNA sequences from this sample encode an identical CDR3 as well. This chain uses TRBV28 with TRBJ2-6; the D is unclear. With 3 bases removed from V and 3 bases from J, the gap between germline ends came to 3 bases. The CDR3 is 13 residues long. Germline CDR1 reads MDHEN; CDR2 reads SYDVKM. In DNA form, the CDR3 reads TGTGCCAGCAGTTTGGGTGGGGCCAACGTCCTGACTTTC. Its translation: CASSLGGANVLTF.

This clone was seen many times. The CDR3 is CASSLRRGVGEQYF. In DNA form, the CDR3 reads TGTGCCAGCAGTTTAAGGCGGGGGGTCGGCGAGCAGTACTTC. The J gene is TRBJ2-7, the V gene TRBV27; 8 positions match TRBD2. With V trimmed by 2 bases and J by 6 bases, 6 bases remained unmatched. Germline lookup yields CDR1 MNHEY and CDR2 SMNVEV (reference sequence). This CDR3 is built from 14 residues.

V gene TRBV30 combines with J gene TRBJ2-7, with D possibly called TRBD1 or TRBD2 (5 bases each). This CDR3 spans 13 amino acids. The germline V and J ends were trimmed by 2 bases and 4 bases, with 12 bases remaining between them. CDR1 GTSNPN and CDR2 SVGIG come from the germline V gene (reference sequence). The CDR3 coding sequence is TGTGCCTGGAGTCATGGGACCGAGTACGAGCAGTACTTC. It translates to CAWSHGTEYEQYF.

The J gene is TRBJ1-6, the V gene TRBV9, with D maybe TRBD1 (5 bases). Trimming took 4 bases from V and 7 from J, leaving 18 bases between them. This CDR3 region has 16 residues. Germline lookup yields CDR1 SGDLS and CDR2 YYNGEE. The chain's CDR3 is CASSPQEEGGNSPLHF. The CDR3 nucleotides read TGTGCCAGCAGCCCACAGGAGGAGGGTGGGAATTCACCCCTCCACTTT.

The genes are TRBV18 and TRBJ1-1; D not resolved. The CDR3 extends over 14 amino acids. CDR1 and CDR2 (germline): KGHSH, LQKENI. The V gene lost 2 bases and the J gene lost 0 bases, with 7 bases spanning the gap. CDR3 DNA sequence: TGTGCCAGCTCACCAGGGATCATGAACACTGAAGCTTTCTTT. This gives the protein CASSPGIMNTEAFF. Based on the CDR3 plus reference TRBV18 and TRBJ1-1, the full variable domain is NAGVMQNPRHLVRRRGQEARLRCSPMKGHSHVYWYRQLPEEGLKFMVYLQKENIIDESGMPKERFSAEFPKEGPSILRIQQVVRGDSAAYFCASSPGIMNTEAFFGQGTRLTVV.

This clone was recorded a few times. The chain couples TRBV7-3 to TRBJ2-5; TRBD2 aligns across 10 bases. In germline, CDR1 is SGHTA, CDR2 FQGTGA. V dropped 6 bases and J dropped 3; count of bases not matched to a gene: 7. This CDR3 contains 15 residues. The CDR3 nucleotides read TGTGCCAGCAGTCCGACAGCGGGAGGGAAAGAGACCCAGTACTTC. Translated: CASSPTAGGKETQYF.

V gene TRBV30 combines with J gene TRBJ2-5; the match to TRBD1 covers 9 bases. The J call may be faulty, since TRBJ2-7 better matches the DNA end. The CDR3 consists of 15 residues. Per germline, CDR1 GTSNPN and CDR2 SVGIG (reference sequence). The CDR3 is CAWSVNRGPSYEQYF. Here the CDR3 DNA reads TGTGCCTGGAGTGTGAACAGGGGGCCATCCTACGAGCAGTACTTC.

The CDR3 sequence: CASSRTSELYEQYF. The CDR3 DNA reads as TGTGCCAGCAGTCGGACTAGCGAACTCTACGAGCAGTACTTC. The chain couples TRBV6-5 to TRBJ2-7, with 9 bases aligning to TRBD2. This CDR3 comprises 14 residues. The germline CDR1 and CDR2 sequences are MNHEY and SVGAGI. The J segment lost 3 bases and the V segment lost 5 bases, leaving 5 bases of the junction unmatched.

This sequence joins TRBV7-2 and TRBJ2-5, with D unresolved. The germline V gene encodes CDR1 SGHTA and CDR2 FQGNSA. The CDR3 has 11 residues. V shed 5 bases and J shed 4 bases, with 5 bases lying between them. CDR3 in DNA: TGTGCCAGCAGCCCCCTAGAGACCCAGTACTTC. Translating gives CASSPLETQYF. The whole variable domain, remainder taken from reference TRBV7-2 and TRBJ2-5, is GAGVSQSPSNKVTEKGKDVELRCDPISGHTALYWYRQSLGQGLEFLIYFQGNSAPDKSGLPSDRFSAERTGGSVSTLTIQRTQQEDSAVYLCASSPLETQYFGPGTRLLVL.

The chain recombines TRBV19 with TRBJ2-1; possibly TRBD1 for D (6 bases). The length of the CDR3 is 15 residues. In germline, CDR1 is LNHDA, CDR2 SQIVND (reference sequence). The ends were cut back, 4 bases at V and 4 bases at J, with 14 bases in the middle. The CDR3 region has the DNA TGTGCCAGTAGTACCCGGGACATCTATTACAATGAGCAGTTCTTC. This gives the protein CASSTRDIYYNEQFF.

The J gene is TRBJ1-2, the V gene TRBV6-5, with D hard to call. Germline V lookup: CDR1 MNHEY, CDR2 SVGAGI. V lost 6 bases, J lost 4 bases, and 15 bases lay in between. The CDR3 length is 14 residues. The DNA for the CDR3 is TGTGCCAGCAGACCAGCAAAGGTTCTCTATGGCTACACCTTC. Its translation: CASRPAKVLYGYTF.

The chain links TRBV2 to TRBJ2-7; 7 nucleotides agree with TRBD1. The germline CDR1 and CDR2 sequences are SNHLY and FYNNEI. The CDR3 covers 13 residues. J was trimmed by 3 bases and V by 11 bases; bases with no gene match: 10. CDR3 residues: CAGLRDRNYEQYF. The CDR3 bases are TGTGCCGGGCTCCGGGACAGAAACTACGAGCAGTACTTC.

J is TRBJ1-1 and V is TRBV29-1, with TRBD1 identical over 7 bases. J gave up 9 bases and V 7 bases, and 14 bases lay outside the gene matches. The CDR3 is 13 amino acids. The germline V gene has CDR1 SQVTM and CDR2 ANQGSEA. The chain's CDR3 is CSAVRQGQGKAFF. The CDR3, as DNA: TGCAGCGCAGTTCGACAGGGCCAGGGAAAAGCTTTCTTT.

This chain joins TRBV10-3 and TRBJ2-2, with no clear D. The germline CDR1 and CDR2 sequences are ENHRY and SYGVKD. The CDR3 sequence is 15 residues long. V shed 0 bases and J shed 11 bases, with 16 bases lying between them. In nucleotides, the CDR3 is TGTGCCATCAGTGAGTCCGGCCCCCCCACCGAAGAGCTGTTTTTT. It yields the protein CAISESGPPTEELFF.

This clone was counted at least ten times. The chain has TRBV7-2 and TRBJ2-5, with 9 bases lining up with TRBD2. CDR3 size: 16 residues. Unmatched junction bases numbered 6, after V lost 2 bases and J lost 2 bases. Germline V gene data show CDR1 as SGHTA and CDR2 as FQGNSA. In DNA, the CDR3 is TGTGCCAGCAGCTTATTCAGCGGGAGGACTCAAGAGACCCAGTACTTC. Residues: CASSLFSGRTQETQYF.

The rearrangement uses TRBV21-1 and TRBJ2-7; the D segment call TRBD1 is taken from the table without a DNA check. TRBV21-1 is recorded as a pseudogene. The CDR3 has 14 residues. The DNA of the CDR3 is TGTGCCAGCAGCAACGGACAGGGGTGGTACGAGCAGTACTTC. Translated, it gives CASSNGQGWYEQYF.

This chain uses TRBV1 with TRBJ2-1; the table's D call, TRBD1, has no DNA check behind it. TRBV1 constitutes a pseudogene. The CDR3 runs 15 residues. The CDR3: CTSSQVGVRHNEQFF. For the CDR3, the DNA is TGCACCAGCAGCCAAGTGGGCGTGAGACACAATGAGCAGTTCTTC.

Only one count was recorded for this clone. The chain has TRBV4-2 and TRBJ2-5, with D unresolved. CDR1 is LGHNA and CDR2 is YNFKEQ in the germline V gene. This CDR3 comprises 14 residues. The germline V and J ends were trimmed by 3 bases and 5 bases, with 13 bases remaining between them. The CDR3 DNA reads TGTGCCAGCAGCCAGGCGGTCAGCAGGGAGACCCAGTACTTC. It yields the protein CASSQAVSRETQYF.

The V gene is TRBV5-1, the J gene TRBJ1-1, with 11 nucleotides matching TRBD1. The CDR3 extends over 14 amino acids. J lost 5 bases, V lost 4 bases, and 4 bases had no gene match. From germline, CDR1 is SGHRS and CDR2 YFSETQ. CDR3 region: CASSVGTGGTEAFF. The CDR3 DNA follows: TGCGCCAGCAGCGTAGGGACAGGGGGGACTGAAGCTTTCTTT.

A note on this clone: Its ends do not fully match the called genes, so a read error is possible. DNA for the CDR3: TGTGCCAGCACCAGATGGGAGCGGGAGGGCCCGGTCTTC. Protein sequence: CASTRWEREGPVF. The gene calls are TRBV11-2 and TRBJ2-1, with 10 nucleotides matching TRBD2. This CDR3 is 13 amino acids long. CDR1 and CDR2 from the germline V gene are SGHAT and FQNNGV.

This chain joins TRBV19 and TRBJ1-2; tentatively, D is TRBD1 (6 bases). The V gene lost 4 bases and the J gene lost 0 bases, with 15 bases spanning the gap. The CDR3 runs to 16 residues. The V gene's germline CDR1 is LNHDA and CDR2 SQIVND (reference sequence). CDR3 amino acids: CASSNGQPLTNYGYTF. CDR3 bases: TGTGCCAGTAGTAACGGACAGCCTCTCACTAACTATGGCTACACCTTC.